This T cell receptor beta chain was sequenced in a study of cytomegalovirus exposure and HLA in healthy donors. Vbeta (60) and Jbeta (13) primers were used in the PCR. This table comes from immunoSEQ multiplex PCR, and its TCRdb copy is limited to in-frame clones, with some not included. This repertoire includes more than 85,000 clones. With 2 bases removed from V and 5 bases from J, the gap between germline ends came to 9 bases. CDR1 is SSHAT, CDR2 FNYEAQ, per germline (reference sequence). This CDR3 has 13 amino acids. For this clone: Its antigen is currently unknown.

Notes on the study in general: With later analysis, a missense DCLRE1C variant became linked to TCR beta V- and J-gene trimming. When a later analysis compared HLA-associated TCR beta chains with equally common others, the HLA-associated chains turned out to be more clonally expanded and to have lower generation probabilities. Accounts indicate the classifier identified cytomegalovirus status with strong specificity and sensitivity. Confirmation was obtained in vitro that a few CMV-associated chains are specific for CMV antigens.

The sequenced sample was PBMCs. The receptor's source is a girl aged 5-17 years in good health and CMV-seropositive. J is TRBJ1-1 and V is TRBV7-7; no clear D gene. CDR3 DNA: TGTGCCAGCAGCTTAAGCGCCGCTACTGAAGCTTTCTTT. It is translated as CASSLSAATEAFF.